Below, one T cell receptor (beta chain) is given with its context. Per the authors' pipeline: Reference gene primer amplification yielded estimated nucleated cell counts. Sequencing was performed with immunoSEQ multiplex PCR; in TCRdb, only in-frame clones are kept and a portion is missing. D and trimming come from the DNA, and the V and J calls and clone size come from that table. The data show 350,000 or so clones, with 80% to 90% seen just once and approximately 4.6% held by the top ten. The data belong to a study of blood T cell repertoires in COVID-19. As for the study in general: PBMCs, B-cell-depleted T cells, or T cells were the source of the cDNA or gDNA that made up the material.

The receptor's source is a middle-aged woman with acute COVID-19. The specimen sequenced was PBMCs or T cells enriched from blood (not recorded which).

CDR3 residues: CASSLRQANTGELFF. Here the CDR3 DNA reads TGCGCCAGCAGCTTGAGACAGGCGAACACCGGGGAGCTGTTTTTT. V and J are TRBV5-1 and TRBJ2-2, with D perhaps TRBD1 (6 bases). Germline loops: CDR1 SGHRS, CDR2 YFSETQ. Between the trimmed V and J ends, which lost 1 base and 0 bases, there was a span of 7 bases. This CDR3 spans 15 amino acids.